This paragraph reports one T cell receptor (beta chain). In its sample, this clonotype was seen many times. Its antigen is not yet known. Base qualities are missing; no much larger clone stands one base away. The data were obtained in a study of response to subunit inactivated influenza vaccine (dated by TCRdb to about 2018). Background on the whole study: To follow how T cells responded to a trivalent subunit inactivated influenza vaccine, the researchers relied on deep quantitative profiling of the T cell receptor repertoire.

Counted from cysteine to phenylalanine, this CDR3 has 15 amino acids. Only the CDR3 DNA stays, 45 bases, in frame from base 1. Here V drops 5 bases and J drops 7 bases, and the junction holds 8 bases not matched to any gene. Library preparation was by RT-PCR. The sequencer listed for this sample is Illumina HiSeq 2500. TCRdb itself trimmed the public reads at Q25 with fastp, ran MiXCR and retained productive beta chains. Under each unique CDR3 protein, matching rows form one entry showing the most common genes and DNA. The sample yields 500,000 to 550,000 distinct CDR3 sequences; 7.6% were counted once. Jointly, the top ten make up 10% to 15% of the sample. What the study reported, not specific to this receptor: According to the authors, only a limited number of new T cells may be recruited by each seasonal influenza vaccination.

This material consisted of PBMCs from blood, taken around 25 months after vaccination. The rearrangement joined TRBV12-3 or TRBV12-4 to TRBJ1-4; 9 of the junction bases match TRBD1. The clonotype originates from a man aged 50-75 years who received an inactivated influenza vaccine. Donor details come from another sample of the same person, matched by shared clones. CDR3 loop: CASSRTGTGFEKLFF. The nucleotides are TGTGCCAGCAGTAGAACCGGGACAGGGTTTGAAAAACTGTTTTTT.